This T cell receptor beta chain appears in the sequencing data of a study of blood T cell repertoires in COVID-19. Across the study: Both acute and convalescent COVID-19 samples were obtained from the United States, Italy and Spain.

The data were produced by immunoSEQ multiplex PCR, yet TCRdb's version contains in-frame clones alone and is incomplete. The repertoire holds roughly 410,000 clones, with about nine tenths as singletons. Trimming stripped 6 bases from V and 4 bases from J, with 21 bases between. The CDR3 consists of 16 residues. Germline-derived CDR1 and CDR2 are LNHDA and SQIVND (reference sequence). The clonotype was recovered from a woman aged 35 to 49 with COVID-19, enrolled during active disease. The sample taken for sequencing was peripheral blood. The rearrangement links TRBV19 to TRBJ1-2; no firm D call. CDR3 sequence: CASRREGQPGGYGYTF. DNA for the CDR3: TGTGCCAGTAGGCGGGAGGGCCAGCCGGGAGGCTATGGCTACACCTTC.